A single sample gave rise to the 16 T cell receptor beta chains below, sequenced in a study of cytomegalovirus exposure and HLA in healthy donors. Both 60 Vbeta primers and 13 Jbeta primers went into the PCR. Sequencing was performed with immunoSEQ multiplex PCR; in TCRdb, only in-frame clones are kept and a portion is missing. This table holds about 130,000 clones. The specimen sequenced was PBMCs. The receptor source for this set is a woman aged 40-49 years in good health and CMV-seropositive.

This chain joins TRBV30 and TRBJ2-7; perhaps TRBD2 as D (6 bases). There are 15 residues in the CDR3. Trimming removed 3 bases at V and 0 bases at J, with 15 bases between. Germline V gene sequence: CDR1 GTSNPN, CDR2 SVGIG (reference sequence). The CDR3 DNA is TGTGCCTGGAGGTTGGGGGGAGGCACCTCCTACGAGCAGTACTTC. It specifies CAWRLGGGTSYEQYF. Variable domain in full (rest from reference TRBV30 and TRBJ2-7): SQTIHQWPATLVQPVGSPLSLECTVEGTSNPNLYWYRQAAGRGLQLLFYSVGIGQISSEVPQNLSASRPQDRQFILSSKKLLLSDSGFYLCAWRLGGGTSYEQYFGPGTRLTVT.

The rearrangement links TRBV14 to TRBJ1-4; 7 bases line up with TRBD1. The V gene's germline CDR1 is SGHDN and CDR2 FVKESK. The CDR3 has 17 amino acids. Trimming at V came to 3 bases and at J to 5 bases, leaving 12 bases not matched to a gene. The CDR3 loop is CASSQGWSRGVNEKLFF. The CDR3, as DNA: TGTGCCAGCAGCCAGGGCTGGTCCAGGGGGGTCAATGAAAAACTGTTTTTT. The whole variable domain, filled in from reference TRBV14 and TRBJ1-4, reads EAGVTQFPSHSVIEKGQTVTLRCDPISGHDNLYWYRRVMGKEIKFLLHFVKESKQDESGMPNNRFLAERTGGTYSTLKVQPAELEDSGVYFCASSQGWSRGVNEKLFFGSGTQLSVL.

CDR3 protein: CSVGLAGGPGEQYF. The CDR3 bases are TGCAGCGTTGGACTAGCGGGAGGGCCGGGCGAGCAGTACTTC. V and J are TRBV29-1 and TRBJ2-5, with 14 bases that match TRBD2. The end of the DNA aligns better with TRBJ2-7, so the J call may be wrong. CDR1 is SQVTM, CDR2 ANQGSEA, per germline. This CDR3 contains 14 residues.

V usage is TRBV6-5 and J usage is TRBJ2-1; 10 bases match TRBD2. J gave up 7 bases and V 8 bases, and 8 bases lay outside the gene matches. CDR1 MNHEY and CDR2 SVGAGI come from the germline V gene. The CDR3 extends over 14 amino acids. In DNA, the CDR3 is TGTGCCAGCCTAGGGGGAGCGGGAGGGAATGAGCAGTTCTTC. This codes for CASLGGAGGNEQFF.

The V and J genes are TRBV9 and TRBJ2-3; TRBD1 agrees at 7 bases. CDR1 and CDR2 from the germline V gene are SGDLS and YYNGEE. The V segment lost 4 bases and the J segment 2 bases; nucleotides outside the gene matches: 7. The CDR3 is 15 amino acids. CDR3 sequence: CASSLQGWLTDTQYF. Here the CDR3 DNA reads TGTGCCAGCAGCTTACAGGGGTGGCTCACAGATACGCAGTATTTT.

CDR3 bases: TGTGCCAGCAGTTACTCGAGCAGGAATTCACCCCTCCACTTT. Translation: CASSYSSRNSPLHF. This chain connects TRBV6-5 to TRBJ1-6; D call uncertain. The CDR3 loop spans 14 amino acids. The V gene lost 0 bases and the J gene lost 7 bases, with 7 bases spanning the gap. Germline CDR1 and CDR2: MNHEY and SVGAGI.

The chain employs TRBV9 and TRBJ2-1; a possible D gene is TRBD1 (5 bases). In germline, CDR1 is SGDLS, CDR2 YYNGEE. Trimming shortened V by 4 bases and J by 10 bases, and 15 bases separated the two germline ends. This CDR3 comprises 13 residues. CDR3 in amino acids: CASSPWGKGEQFF. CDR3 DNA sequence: TGTGCCAGCAGCCCCTGGGGTAAGGGGGAGCAGTTCTTC.

CDR3 coding DNA: TGTGCCAGCAGCCCTAGGGGGCCGTCCTACAATGAGCAGTTCTTC. This encodes CASSPRGPSYNEQFF. The V gene is TRBV7-2, the J gene TRBJ2-1, with 7 bases lining up with TRBD1. The CDR3 runs 15 residues. J lost 1 base, V lost 5 bases, and 5 bases had no gene match. Germline V gene data show CDR1 as SGHTA and CDR2 as FQGNSA.

CDR3 DNA: TGTGCCAGCAGCTTAGTATCGGGGATTACAGCCGGCGAGCAGTACTTC. Its translation: CASSLVSGITAGEQYF. V gene TRBV11-3 combines with J gene TRBJ2-7, with D possibly matching TRBD2 (5 bases). Trimming removed 1 base from V and 6 bases from J, with 19 bases in between. The CDR3 length is 16 residues. Germline values: CDR1 SGHNT, CDR2 YENEEA.

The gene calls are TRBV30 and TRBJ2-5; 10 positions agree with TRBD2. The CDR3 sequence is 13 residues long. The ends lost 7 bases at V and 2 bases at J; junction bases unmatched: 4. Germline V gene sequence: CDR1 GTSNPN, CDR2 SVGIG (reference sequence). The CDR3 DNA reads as TGTGCCTCTAGCGGGAGTGAGCAAGAGACCCAGTACTTC. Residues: CASSGSEQETQYF.

The chain's CDR3 is CASSLVPTLGQNQPQHF. For the CDR3, the DNA is TGCGCCAGCAGCTTGGTACCGACACTGGGACAGAATCAGCCCCAGCATTTT. The chain links TRBV5-1 to TRBJ1-5; 7 nucleotides agree with TRBD1. This CDR3 spans 17 amino acids. V shed 0 bases and J 4 bases; nucleotides not matched to a gene: 10. Per the germline V gene, CDR1 is SGHRS and CDR2 is YFSETQ.

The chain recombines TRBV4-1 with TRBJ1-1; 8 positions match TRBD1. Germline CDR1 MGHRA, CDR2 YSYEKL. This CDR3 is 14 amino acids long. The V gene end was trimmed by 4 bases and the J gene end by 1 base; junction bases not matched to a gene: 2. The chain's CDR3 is CASSLGQGNTEAFF. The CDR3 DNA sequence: TGCGCCAGCAGCCTCGGACAGGGGAACACTGAAGCTTTCTTT.

The CDR3 reads CASSQGSLAVQYF. CDR3 nucleotide sequence: TGTGCCAGCAGCCAAGGGTCACTAGCGGTGCAGTACTTC. The chain joins TRBV13 to TRBJ2-7; 8 positions match TRBD2. V lost 5 bases and J lost 9; bases outside the gene matches: 9. Germline CDR1 is PRHDT and CDR2 is FYEKMQ (reference sequence). The CDR3 loop spans 13 amino acids.

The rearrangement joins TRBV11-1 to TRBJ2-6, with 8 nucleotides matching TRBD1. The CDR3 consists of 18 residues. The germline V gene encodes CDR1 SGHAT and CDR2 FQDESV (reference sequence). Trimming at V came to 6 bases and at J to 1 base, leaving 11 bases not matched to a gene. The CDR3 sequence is CASSLKTGAVSGANVLTF. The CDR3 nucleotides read TGTGCCAGCAGTTTAAAGACAGGGGCGGTATCTGGGGCCAACGTCCTGACTTTC. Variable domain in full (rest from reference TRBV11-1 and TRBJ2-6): EAEVAQSPRYKITEKSQAVAFWCDPISGHATLYWYRQILGQGPELLVQFQDESVVDDSQLPKDRFSAERLKGVDSTLKIQPAELGDSAMYLCASSLKTGAVSGANVLTFGAGSRLTVL.

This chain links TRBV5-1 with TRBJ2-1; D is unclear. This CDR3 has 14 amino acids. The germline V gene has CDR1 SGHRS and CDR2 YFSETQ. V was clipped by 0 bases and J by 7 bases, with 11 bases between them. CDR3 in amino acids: CASSLGRLANEQFF. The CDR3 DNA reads TGCGCCAGCAGCTTGGGTCGACTGGCTAATGAGCAGTTCTTC.

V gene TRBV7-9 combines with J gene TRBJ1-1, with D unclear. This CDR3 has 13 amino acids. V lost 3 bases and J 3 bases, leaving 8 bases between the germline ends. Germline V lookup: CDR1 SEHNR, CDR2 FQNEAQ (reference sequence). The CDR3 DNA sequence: TGTGCCAGCAGCTTCCACGGGGACACTGAAGCTTTCTTT. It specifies CASSFHGDTEAFF. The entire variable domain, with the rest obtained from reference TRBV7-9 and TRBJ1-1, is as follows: DTGVSQNPRHKITKRGQNVTFRCDPISEHNRLYWYRQTLGQGPEFLTYFQNEAQLEKSRLLSDRFSAERPKGSFSTLEIQRTEQGDSAMYLCASSFHGDTEAFFGQGTRLTVV.